This T cell receptor delta chain was captured in a study of delta chains in infants with herpesvirus infections. Reverse transcription of PBMC RNA used primers specific for the gamma and delta chains. TCRdb reanalysed the RT-PCR reads with CATT. The repertoire consists of about 1,700 delta-chain clones, with 28% occurring once and the leading ten covering about 11%. CDR1 is TSWWSYY, CDR2 QGS, per germline. There are 20 residues in the CDR3. J lost 7 bases, V lost 1 base, and 24 bases had no gene match. Sequenced material: peripheral blood, taken at time point 3 of longitudinal follow-up. The receptor comes from a human donor who was a Ugandan infant, either HIV-exposed or HIV-unexposed (not recorded which). The genes are TRDV1 and TRDJ1, with TRDD2 matching over 7 bases. CDR3 residues: CALGERERWFLRTGYGKLIF. For the CDR3, the DNA is TGTGCTCTTGGGGAACGAGAACGGTGGTTCCTACGCACGGGGTATGGTAAACTCATCTTT.